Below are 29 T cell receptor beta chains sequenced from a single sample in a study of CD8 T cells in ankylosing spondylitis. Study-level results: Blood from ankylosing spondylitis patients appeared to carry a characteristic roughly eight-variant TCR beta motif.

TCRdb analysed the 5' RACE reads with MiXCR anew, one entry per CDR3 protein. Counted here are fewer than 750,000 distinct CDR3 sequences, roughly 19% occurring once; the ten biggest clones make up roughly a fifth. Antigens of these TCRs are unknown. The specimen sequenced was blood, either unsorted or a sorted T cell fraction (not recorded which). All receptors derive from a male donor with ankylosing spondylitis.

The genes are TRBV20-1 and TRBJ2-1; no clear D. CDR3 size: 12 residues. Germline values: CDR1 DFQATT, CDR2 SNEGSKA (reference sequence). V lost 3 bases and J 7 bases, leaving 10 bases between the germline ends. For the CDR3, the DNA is TGCAGTGCTAGTGTCCCAAAGAATGAGCAGTTCTTC. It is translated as CSASVPKNEQFF.

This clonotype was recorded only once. Written as DNA, the CDR3 is TGTGCCAGTAGTACGTATCACAGGAACACCGGGGAGCTGTTTTTT. The encoded protein is CASSTYHRNTGELFF. The rearrangement uses TRBV19 and TRBJ2-2; D is ambiguous. The CDR3 runs 15 residues. Germline V CDR1 and CDR2: LNHDA, SQIVND (reference sequence). Trimming left V 4 bases short and J 1 base short, with 10 bases between.

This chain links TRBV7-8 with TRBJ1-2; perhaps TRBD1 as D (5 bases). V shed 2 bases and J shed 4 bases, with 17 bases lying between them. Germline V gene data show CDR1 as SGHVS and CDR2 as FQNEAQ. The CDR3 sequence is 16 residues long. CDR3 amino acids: CASSLSWDPGPYGYTF. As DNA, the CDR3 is TGTGCCAGCAGCTTAAGTTGGGACCCCGGCCCCTATGGCTACACCTTC. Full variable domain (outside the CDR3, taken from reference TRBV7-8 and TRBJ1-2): GAGVSQSPRYKVAKRGQDVALRCDPISGHVSLFWYQQALGQGPEFLTYFQNEAQLDKSGLPSDRFFAERPEGSVSTLKIQRTQQEDSAVYLCASSLSWDPGPYGYTFGSGTRLTVV.

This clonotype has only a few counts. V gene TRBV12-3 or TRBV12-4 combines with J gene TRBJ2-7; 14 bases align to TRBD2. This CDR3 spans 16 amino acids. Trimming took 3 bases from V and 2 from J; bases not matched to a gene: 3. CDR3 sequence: CASSFSTSGRAYEQYF. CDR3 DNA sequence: TGTGCCAGCAGTTTCTCGACTAGCGGGAGGGCCTACGAGCAGTACTTC.

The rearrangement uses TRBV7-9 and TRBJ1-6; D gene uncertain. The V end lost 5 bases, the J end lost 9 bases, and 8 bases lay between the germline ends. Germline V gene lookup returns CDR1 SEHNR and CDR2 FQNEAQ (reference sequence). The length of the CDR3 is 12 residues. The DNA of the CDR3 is TGTGCCAGCAGCCTCATCTCTTCACCCCTCCACTTT. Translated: CASSLISSPLHF.

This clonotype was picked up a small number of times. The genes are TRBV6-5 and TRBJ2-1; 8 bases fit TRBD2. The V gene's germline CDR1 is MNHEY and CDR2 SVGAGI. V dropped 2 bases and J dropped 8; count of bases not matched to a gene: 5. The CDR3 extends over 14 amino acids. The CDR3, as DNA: TGTGCCAGCAGTTACCCGGGGACTAGTTATGAGCAGTTCTTC. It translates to CASSYPGTSYEQFF.

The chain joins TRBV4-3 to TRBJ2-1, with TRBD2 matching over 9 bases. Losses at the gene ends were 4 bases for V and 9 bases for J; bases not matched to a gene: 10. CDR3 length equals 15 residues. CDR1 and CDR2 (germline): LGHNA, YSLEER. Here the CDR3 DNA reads TGCGCCAGCAGCCGGAGCTTGGCGGGAGGGATTGAGCAGTTCTTC. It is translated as CASSRSLAGGIEQFF.

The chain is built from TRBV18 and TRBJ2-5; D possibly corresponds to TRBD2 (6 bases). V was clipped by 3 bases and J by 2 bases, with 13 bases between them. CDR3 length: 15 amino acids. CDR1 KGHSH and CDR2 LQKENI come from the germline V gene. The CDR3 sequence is CASSPPPRGQETQYF. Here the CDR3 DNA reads TGTGCCAGCTCACCTCCCCCACGGGGGCAAGAGACCCAGTACTTC.

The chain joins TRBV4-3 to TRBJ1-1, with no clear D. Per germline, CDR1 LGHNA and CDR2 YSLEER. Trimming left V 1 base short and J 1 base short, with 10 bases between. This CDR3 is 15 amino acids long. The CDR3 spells CASSQALIRNTEAFF. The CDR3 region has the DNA TGCGCCAGCAGCCAAGCCCTCATAAGGAACACTGAAGCTTTCTTT.

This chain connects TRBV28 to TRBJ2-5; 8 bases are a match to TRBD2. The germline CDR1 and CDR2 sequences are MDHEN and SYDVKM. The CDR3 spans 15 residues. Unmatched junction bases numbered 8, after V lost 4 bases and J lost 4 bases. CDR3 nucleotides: TGTGCCAGCAGTTCCCCCCGGGGGGGGGCAGAGACCCAGTACTTC. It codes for CASSSPRGGAETQYF.

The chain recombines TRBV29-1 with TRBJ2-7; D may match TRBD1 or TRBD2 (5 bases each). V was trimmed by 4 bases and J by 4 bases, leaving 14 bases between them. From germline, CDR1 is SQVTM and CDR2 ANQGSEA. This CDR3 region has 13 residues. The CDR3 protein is CSVGWGSRYEQYF. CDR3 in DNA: TGCAGCGTTGGGTGGGGGAGTCGGTACGAGCAGTACTTC.

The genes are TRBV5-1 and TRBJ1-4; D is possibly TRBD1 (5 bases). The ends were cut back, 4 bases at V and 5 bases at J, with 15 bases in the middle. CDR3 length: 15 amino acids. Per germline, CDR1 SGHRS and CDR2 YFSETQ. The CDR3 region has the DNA TGCGCCAGCAGCGGGGCGCAGGGCCTGAATGAAAAACTGTTTTTT. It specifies CASSGAQGLNEKLFF.

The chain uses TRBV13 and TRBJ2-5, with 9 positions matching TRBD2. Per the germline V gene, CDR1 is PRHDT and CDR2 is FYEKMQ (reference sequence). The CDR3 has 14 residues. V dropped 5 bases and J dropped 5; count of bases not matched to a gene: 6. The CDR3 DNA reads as TGTGCCAGCAGCCCCCCCAGCGGGAGGGAGACCCAGTACTTC. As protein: CASSPPSGRETQYF.

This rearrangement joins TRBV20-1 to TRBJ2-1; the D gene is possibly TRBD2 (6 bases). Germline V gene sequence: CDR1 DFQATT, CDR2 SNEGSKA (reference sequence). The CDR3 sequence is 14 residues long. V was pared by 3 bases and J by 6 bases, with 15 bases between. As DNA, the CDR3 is TGCAGTGCTAGCCCCGGGACTCAAGGCAATGAGCAGTTCTTC. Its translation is CSASPGTQGNEQFF.

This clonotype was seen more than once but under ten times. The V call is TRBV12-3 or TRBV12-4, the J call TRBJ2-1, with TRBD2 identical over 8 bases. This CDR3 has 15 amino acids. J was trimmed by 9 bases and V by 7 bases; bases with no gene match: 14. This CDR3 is CASNLGGLGPSEQFF. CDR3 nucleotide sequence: TGTGCCAGCAACCTTGGGGGACTAGGACCCTCTGAGCAGTTCTTC.

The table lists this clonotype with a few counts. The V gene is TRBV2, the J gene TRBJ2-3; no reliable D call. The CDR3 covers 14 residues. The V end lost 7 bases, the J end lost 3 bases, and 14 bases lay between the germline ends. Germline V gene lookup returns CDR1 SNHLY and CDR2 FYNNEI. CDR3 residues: CASNHRTATDTQYF. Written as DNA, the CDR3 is TGTGCCAGCAATCACCGTACAGCAACAGATACGCAGTATTTT.

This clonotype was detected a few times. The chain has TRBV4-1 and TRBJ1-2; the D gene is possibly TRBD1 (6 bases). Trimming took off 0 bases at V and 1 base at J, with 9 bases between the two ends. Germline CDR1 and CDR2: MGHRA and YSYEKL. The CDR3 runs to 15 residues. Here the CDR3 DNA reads TGCGCCAGCAGCCAAGATAGGGGGAATAACTATGGCTACACCTTC. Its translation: CASSQDRGNNYGYTF.

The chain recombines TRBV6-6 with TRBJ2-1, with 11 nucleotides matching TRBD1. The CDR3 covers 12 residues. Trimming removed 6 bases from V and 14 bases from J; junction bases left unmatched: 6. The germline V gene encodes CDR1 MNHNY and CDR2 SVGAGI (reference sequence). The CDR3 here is CASRRTGGLEFF. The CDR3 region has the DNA TGTGCCAGCAGGAGGACAGGGGGCTTGGAGTTCTTC.

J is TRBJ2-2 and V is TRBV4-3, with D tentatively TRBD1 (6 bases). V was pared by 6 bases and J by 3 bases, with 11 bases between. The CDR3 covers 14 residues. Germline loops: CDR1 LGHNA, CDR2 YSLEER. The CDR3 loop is CASRGYRDTGELFF. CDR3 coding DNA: TGCGCCAGCAGAGGGTACAGGGACACCGGGGAGCTGTTTTTT.

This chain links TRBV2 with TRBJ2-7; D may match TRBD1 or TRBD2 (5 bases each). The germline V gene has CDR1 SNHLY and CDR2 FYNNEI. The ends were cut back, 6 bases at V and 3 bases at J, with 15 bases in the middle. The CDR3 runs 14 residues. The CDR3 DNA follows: TGTGCCAGCAGGAGGGGTTTCTCGAACTACGAGCAGTACTTC. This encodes CASRRGFSNYEQYF.

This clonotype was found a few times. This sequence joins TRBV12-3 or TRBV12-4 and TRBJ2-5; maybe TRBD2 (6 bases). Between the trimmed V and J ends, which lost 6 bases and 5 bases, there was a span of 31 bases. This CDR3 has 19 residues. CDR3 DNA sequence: TGTGCCAGCAGCTCTTTGGACGGTTTGCGTAGCGGAGCTGGGGAGACCCAGTACTTC. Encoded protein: CASSSLDGLRSGAGETQYF.

The CDR3 sequence: CASSLEGTGGHYGYTF. The CDR3 coding sequence is TGCGCCAGCAGCTTGGAGGGGACAGGGGGCCACTATGGCTACACCTTC. V gene TRBV5-1 combines with J gene TRBJ1-2; TRBD1 matches 12 bases. The CDR3 runs 16 residues. Germline-derived CDR1 and CDR2 are SGHRS and YFSETQ. Losses at the gene ends were 0 bases for V and 3 bases for J; bases not matched to a gene: 3.

The CDR3 DNA reads as TGTGCCAGCAGTTTAAGGAGTTCCGTAAACAATGAGCAGTTCTTC. It translates to CASSLRSSVNNEQFF. The chain couples TRBV12-3 or TRBV12-4 to TRBJ2-1, with D hard to call. The CDR3 has 15 amino acids. With 2 bases removed from V and 5 bases from J, the gap between germline ends came to 13 bases.

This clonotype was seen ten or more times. CDR3 sequence (DNA): TGTGCCAGCAGCCAAGGAGGGACAGGGGGCGACGAGCAGTACTTC. Its protein product is CASSQGGTGGDEQYF. The chain recombines TRBV3-1 with TRBJ2-7; 12 bases align to TRBD1. V lost 1 base and J lost 5; bases outside the gene matches: 3. Germline V gene data show CDR1 as LGHDT and CDR2 as YNNKEL (reference sequence). This CDR3 contains 15 residues.

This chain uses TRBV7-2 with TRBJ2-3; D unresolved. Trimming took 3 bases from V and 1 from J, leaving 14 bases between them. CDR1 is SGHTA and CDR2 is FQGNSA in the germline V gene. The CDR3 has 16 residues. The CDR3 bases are TGTGCCAGCAGCTTCGTCTGGTGGGATCGCACAGATACGCAGTATTTT. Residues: CASSFVWWDRTDTQYF.

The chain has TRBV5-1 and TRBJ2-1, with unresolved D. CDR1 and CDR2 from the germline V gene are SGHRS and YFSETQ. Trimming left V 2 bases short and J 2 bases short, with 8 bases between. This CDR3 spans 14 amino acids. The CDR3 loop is CASSFQVAYNEQFF. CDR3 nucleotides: TGCGCCAGCAGCTTTCAGGTAGCCTACAATGAGCAGTTCTTC.

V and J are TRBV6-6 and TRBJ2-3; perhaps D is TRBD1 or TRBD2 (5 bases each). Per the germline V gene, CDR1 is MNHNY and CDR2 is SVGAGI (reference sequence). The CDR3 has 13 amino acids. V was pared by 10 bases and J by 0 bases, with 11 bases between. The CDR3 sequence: CATRGESTDTQYF. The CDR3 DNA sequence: TGTGCCACCAGAGGGGAGAGCACAGATACGCAGTATTTT.

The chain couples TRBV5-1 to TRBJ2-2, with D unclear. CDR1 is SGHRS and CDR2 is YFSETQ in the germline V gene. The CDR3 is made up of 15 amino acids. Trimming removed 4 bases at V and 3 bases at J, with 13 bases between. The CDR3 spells CASSPRPDYTGELFF. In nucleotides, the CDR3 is TGCGCCAGCAGCCCCAGACCTGATTACACCGGGGAGCTGTTTTTT. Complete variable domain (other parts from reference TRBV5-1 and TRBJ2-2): KAGVTQTPRYLIKTRGQQVTLSCSPISGHRSVSWYQQTPGQGLQFLFEYFSETQRNKGNFPGRFSGRQFSNSRSEMNVSTLELGDSALYLCASSPRPDYTGELFFGEGSRLTVL.

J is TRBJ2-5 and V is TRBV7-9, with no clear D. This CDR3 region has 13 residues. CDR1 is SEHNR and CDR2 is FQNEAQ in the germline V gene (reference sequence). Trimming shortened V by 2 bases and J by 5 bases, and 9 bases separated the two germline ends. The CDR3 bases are TGTGCCAGCAGCTTAACCGAAGGGGAGACCCAGTACTTC. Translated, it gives CASSLTEGETQYF. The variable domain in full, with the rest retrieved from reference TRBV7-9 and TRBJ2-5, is DTGVSQNPRHKITKRGQNVTFRCDPISEHNRLYWYRQTLGQGPEFLTYFQNEAQLEKSRLLSDRFSAERPKGSFSTLEIQRTEQGDSAMYLCASSLTEGETQYFGPGTRLLVL.